The present T cell receptor (beta chain) was sequenced within a study of blood T cell repertoires in COVID-19. Study background: Both acute and convalescent COVID-19 samples were obtained from the United States, Italy and Spain.

Sequencing used immunoSEQ multiplex PCR; TCRdb keeps in-frame clones, though not all of them. The sample contains roughly 150,000 clones, 84% of which appear only once. Germline V gene data show CDR1 as SGHTA and CDR2 as FQGTGA. Unmatched junction bases numbered 6, after V lost 0 bases and J lost 5 bases. CDR3 length equals 15 residues. Seattle's cohort entered during active infection and was followed longitudinally. This clone was seen at least ten times. The source is a woman of 80 years or more with COVID-19, enrolled during active disease. Sequencing used peripheral blood. This sequence joins TRBV7-3 and TRBJ2-7; TRBD1 aligns across 8 bases. The CDR3 nucleotides read TGTGCCAGCAGCTTAACGGGTGACAGGGGTCACGAGCAGTACTTC. Residues: CASSLTGDRGHEQYF.